This is a list of T cell receptor beta chains from one sample in a study of cytomegalovirus exposure and HLA in healthy donors. This table comes from immunoSEQ multiplex PCR, and its TCRdb copy is limited to in-frame clones, with some not included. The table records around 250,000 clones, 80% to 85% of them present only once. The sequencing sample was made of PBMCs. Receptors were obtained from a woman in her sixties or seventies in good health and CMV-seropositive. Each CDR3 is given with its conserved first and last residue. The D gene is left open where the match is weak. Where a row states a size, it is once, few, many or the class of an expanded clone; other rows omit it.

TRBJ2-3	.	.	TRBV9	TGTGCCAGCAGCGTAGCTAACTCTCCCACAGATACGCAGTATTTT	CASSVANSPTDTQYF
TRBJ2-7	TRBD1	.	TRBV27	TGTGCCAGCAGTTTAATGGGACAGGGGCCCCACGAGCAGTACTTC	CASSLMGQGPHEQYF
TRBJ2-2	TRBD2	.	TRBV5-4	TGTGCCAGCAGCCAGATTGGGACTAGCGGAACCGGGGAGCTGTTTTTT	CASSQIGTSGTGELFF
TRBJ2-3	.	.	TRBV9	TGTGCCAGCAGCGATTCAGCGTTCGCAGATACGCAGTATTTT	CASSDSAFADTQYF
TRBJ2-7	.	.	TRBV7-9	TGTGCCAGCAGCTTAGGCGATTCCTACGAGCAGTACTTC	CASSLGDSYEQYF
TRBJ2-7	TRBD1	.	TRBV5-1	TGCGCCAGCAGCTTGACCGGACAGGGAGAGGTGTACTTC	CASSLTGQGEVYF
TRBJ1-2	.	.	TRBV7-9	TGTGCCAGCAGCCCGCAGGGTAACTATGGCTACACCTTC	CASSPQGNYGYTF
TRBJ1-5	.	.	TRBV27	TGTGCCAGCAGTATTAACAGGGATAGCAATCAGCCCCAGCATTTT	CASSINRDSNQPQHF
TRBJ2-1	TRBD1	.	TRBV7-3	TGTGCCAGCAGCTTATCGGACAGGGGCCGTGAGCAGTTCTTC	CASSLSDRGREQFF
TRBJ2-6	.	.	TRBV7-3	TGTGCCAGCAGCTTTCGGAGGACTGGGGCCAACGTCCTGACTTTC	CASSFRRTGANVLTF
TRBJ2-5	.	.	TRBV9	TGTGCCAGCAGCGTGGGGAGGAGCCCAAGGGGTAACCAAGAGACCCAGTACTTC	CASSVGRSPRGNQETQYF
TRBJ1-5	.	.	TRBV5-6	TGTGCCAGCAGCCAAGGGGGGGGCCAGCCCCAGCATTTT	CASSQGGGQPQHF
TRBJ2-5	TRBD1	few	TRBV2	TGTGCCAGCAGTGCAAGCAGGGGACAGGGGACCACGCGAGAGACCCAGTACTTC	CASSASRGQGTTRETQYF
TRBJ2-4	TRBD2	.	TRBV2	TGTGCCAGCAGTGAAAGCGGACTCTACGGGGGGGCCAAAAACATTCAGTACTTC	CASSESGLYGGAKNIQYF
TRBJ1-2	TRBD1	.	TRBV15	TGTGCCACCAGCAAGGACAGGGTAAACTGTGGCTACACCTTC	CATSKDRVNCGYTF
TRBJ2-7	.	few	TRBV9	TGTGCCAGCAGCCCCTCGACGGGGGGCTTCTACGAGCAGTACTTC	CASSPSTGGFYEQYF
TRBJ2-2	TRBD2	.	TRBV20-1	TGCAGTGGTCAGCGGGACGAGGAGCTGTTTTTT	CSGQRDEELFF
TRBJ1-5	.	.	TRBV5-1	TGCGCCAGCAGCTCGAGGGAGCGTAAGGATTTT	CASSSRERKDF
TRBJ1-2	TRBD1	.	TRBV6-6	TGTGCCAGCAGTTTCCTGACAGGGCTGGGCTACACCTTC	CASSFLTGLGYTF
TRBJ1-2	TRBD1	.	TRBV27	TGTGCCAGCAGTTGGACAGGGATTGAGGGCTACACCTTC	CASSWTGIEGYTF
TRBJ1-4	.	.	TRBV5-4	TGTGCCAGCAGCTTAAAGACAGGACCCTCAACTAATGAAAAACTGTTTTTT	CASSLKTGPSTNEKLFF
TRBJ1-3	.	.	TRBV9	TGTGCCAGCAGCGGCCCCGCGGGGCGCTCCTCTGGAAACACCACATATTTT	CASSGPAGRSSGNTTYF
TRBJ1-1	TRBD1	.	TRBV2	TGTGCCAGCAGAGATTGGGGACAGGGGTACACTGAAGCTTTCTTT	CASRDWGQGYTEAFF
TRBJ2-5	TRBD2	few	TRBV5-1	TGCGCCAGCTCGGGACTAGCGGGAGGCGAGACCCAGTACTTC	CASSGLAGGETQYF
TRBJ2-5	.	.	TRBV27	TGTGCCAGCAGTGCCGTGGGCCGGAGGGAGACCCAGTACTTC	CASSAVGRRETQYF
TRBJ2-7	.	.	TRBV5-1	TGCGCCAGCACCCGCGAACTAGCAGGTTACGAGCAGTACTTC	CASTRELAGYEQYF
TRBJ2-6	TRBD1	.	TRBV27	TGTGCCAGCATGATAGCCGGGACAGACTTCTCTGGGGCCAACGTCCTGACTTTC	CASMIAGTDFSGANVLTF
TRBJ1-1	.	few	TRBV7-9	TGTGCCAGCAGCTTAGACGGGATTGACACTGAAGCTTTCTTT	CASSLDGIDTEAFF
TRBJ2-3	TRBD2	.	TRBV5-4	TGTGCCAGCAGCTTGGGACTAGCGCAGTTCACAGATACGCAGTATTTT	CASSLGLAQFTDTQYF
TRBJ1-5	TRBD1	.	TRBV9	TGTGCCAGCAGCGTAGGGTTTGACAGGGCTAATCAGCCCCAGCATTTT	CASSVGFDRANQPQHF
TRBJ2-1	TRBD2	.	TRBV11-1	TGTGCCAGCAGCCGACTAGCGGGAGCCTACAATGAGCAGTTCTTC	CASSRLAGAYNEQFF
TRBJ1-5	.	few	TRBV6-1	TGTGCCAGCCTTCTCTGGGGGGGGTCCCTTTTTCCCCAGCATTTT	CASLLWGGSLFPQHF
TRBJ1-3	TRBD1	.	TRBV7-9	TGTGCCAGCAGCTTCGGACAGGGTGAGGGCACCATATATTTT	CASSFGQGEGTIYF
TRBJ1-1	.	.	TRBV7-9	TGTGCCAGCAGCACCGATATCCACATGAACACTGAAGCTTTCTTT	CASSTDIHMNTEAFF
TRBJ2-7	.	.	TRBV19	TGTGCCAGTAGTATACTGACGGCCTCGGGCGAGCAGTACTTC	CASSILTASGEQYF
TRBJ1-1	.	few	TRBV15	TGTGCCACCAGCAAGAAGCTGAACACTGAAGCTTTCTTT	CATSKKLNTEAFF
TRBJ1-2	TRBD1	.	TRBV4-1	TGCGCCAGCAGTCGGCTTGGACAGGGGTTGAGGGGCTACACCTTC	CASSRLGQGLRGYTF
TRBJ2-7	TRBD2	.	TRBV10-1	TGCGCCAGCAGTGAGATGGAGGGGAGCGGGATTTACGAGCAGTACTTC	CASSEMEGSGIYEQYF
TRBJ2-5	.	.	TRBV5-1	TGCGCCAGCAGCCTGGAGGGGCAGGGGAAAGAGACCCAGTACTTC	CASSLEGQGKETQYF
TRBJ2-7	TRBD1	.	TRBV19	TGTGCCACCCAAACTGCTGCAGGGGGATCCTACGAGCAGTACTTC	CATQTAAGGSYEQYF
TRBJ1-1	.	few	TRBV10-3	TGTGCCAGCCGCGAGTTGAACACTGAAGCTTTCTTT	CASRELNTEAFF
TRBJ2-2	TRBD1	few	TRBV9	TGTGCCAGCAGCCCCCCTCGGACAGGGAACACCGGGGAGCTGTTTTTT	CASSPPRTGNTGELFF
TRBJ1-2	.	once	TRBV7-5	TGTGTCAGAAGCTTAGACCGGGGGAATGGCTACACCTTC	CVRSLDRGNGYTF
TRBJ1-2	.	.	TRBV20-1	TGCAGTGCTAGGGCGGACACCGAGGACACCTTC	CSARADTEDTF
TRBJ2-7	TRBD1	.	TRBV9	TGTGCCAGCAGCGGAGGGACAGGGGGTACCTACGAGCAGTACTTC	CASSGGTGGTYEQYF
TRBJ2-1	.	.	TRBV7-9	TGTGCCAGCAGCTTAGTCGAGAATGAGCAGTTCTTC	CASSLVENEQFF
TRBJ2-3	TRBD1	.	TRBV10-3	TGTGCCATCAGACCGGGACAGGGCGTAGATACGCAGTATTTT	CAIRPGQGVDTQYF
TRBJ2-7	TRBD1	once	TRBV29-1	TGCAGCGCCTTTAGCCCGACAGGGGGCGACCACGAGCAGTACTTC	CSAFSPTGGDHEQYF
TRBJ2-2	TRBD2	once	TRBV27	TGTGCCAGCAGTTTACCGAGACTAGCGGGAGGAAACACCGGGGAGCTGTTTTTT	CASSLPRLAGGNTGELFF
TRBJ2-2	.	once	TRBV5-1	TGCGCCAGCAGCTCGCGACAGGTGAACACCGGGGAGCTGTTTTTT	CASSSRQVNTGELFF
TRBJ2-7	TRBD2	once	TRBV5-6	TGTGCCAGCAGCTTAACCGGGACTAGCGGCTACGAGCAGTACTTC	CASSLTGTSGYEQYF
TRBJ1-2	TRBD1	.	TRBV9	TGTGCCAGCAGCGTAGGCCCGGGACAGGGGTATGGCTACACCTTC	CASSVGPGQGYGYTF
TRBJ2-3	TRBD2	many	TRBV5-1	TGCGCCAGCAGCCTTCGACTAGCGGGGTACGGAGATACGCAGTATTTT	CASSLRLAGYGDTQYF
TRBJ2-2	.	.	TRBV4-1	TGCGCCAGCAGCCAGGCCACCTCGAACACCGGGGAGCTGTTTTTT	CASSQATSNTGELFF